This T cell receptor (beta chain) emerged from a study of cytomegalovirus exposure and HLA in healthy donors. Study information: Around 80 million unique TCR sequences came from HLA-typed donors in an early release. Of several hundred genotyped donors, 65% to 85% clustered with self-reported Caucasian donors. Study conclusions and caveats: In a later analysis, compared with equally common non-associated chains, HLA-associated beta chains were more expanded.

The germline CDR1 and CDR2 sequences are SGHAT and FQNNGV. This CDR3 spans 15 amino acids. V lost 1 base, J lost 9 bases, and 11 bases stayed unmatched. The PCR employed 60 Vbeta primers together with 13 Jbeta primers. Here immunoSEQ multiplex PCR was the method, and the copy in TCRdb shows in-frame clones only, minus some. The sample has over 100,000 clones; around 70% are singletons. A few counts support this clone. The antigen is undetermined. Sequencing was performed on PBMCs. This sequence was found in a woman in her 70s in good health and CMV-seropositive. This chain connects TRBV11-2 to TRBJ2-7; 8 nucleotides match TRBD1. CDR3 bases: TGTGCCAGCAGCTTAGGCGGGCAGGGGGCCTGGGGGCAGTACTTC. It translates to CASSLGGQGAWGQYF.